Given below is one T cell receptor beta chain in context. Its antigen is unidentified. Only in-frame clones appear in the TCRdb table, and some are missing; sequencing was by immunoSEQ multiplex PCR. The sample holds some 140,000 clones, approximately 89% seen once. The data derive from a study of T cell responses to AZD1222 COVID-19 vaccine. About the study: Recipients boosted at about 4 weeks or about 12 weeks are pooled. The study, taken as a whole, reports: Repertoires were obtained solely post-peak T cell response. A reported finding is that nearly half of spike-specific TCRs target unmutated variant regions. Seropositive status at baseline applied to only five to seven AZD1222 recipients.

This CDR3 is 13 amino acids long. The trim removed 7 bases at V and 7 bases at J, leaving 6 bases unmatched. The clonotype comes from an adult in good health. This chain connects TRBV12-3 or TRBV12-4 to TRBJ2-2, with 7 bases aligning to TRBD1. This sample comprised peripheral blood, obtained on day 0 of AZD1222 vaccination. The CDR3 protein is CASTNRGDGELFF. In DNA form, the CDR3 reads TGTGCCAGCACCAACAGGGGTGACGGGGAGCTGTTTTTT.